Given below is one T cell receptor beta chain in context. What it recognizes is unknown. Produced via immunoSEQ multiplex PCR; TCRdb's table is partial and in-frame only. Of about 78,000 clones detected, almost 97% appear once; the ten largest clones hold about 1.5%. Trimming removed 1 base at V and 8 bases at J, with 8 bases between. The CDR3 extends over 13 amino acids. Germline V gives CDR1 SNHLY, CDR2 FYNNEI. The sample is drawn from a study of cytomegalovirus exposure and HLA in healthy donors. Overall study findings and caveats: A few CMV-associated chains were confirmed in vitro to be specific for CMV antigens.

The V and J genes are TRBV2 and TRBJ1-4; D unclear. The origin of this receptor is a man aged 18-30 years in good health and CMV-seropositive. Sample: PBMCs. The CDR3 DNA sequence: TGTGCCAGCAGTGAAGGGGCATACGAAAAACTGTTTTTT. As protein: CASSEGAYEKLFF.